This is a list of T cell receptor beta chains from one sample in a study of shared clonotypes between healthy human individuals. Repertoires were generated with immunoSEQ multiplex PCR, while TCRdb's copy carries only in-frame clones and drops some. The sample holds roughly 810,000 clones, approximately 97% seen once. Sequenced input: naive CD8+ T cells sorted from blood. The receptors were sampled from a man under 40 in good health. Each CDR3 is given with its conserved first and last residue. The order of the fields is J gene, clone size, D gene, V gene, CDR3 DNA, CDR3 protein. The D gene is left open where the match is weak. For some rows the clone size is stated as once, few or many, or as a class when expanded; others skip it.

TRBJ2-7 - - TRBV5-5 TGTGCCAGCAGCCCCGAGCCCGATTTATCCTACGAGCAGTACTTC CASSPEPDLSYEQYF
TRBJ2-3 - TRBD2 TRBV28 TGTGCCAGCAGTTCCCTAGCGGGAGAACTCACAGATACGCAGTATTTT CASSSLAGELTDTQYF
TRBJ2-1 - - TRBV7-7 TGTGCTAGCAGCTTAAACAGGGAATCCTACAATGAGCAGTTCTTC CASSLNRESYNEQFF
TRBJ2-1 - - TRBV27 TGTGCCACTTCCCGGGTCTCCAATGAGCAGTTCTTC CATSRVSNEQFF
TRBJ2-7 - TRBD1 TRBV27 TGTGCCAGCAGTTCCGGACAGGGGGCTCTCTACGAGCAGTACTTC CASSSGQGALYEQYF
TRBJ2-1 - TRBD2 TRBV28 TGTGCCAGCAGTTTCGGACTAGCGGGAGACAATGAGCAGTTCTTC CASSFGLAGDNEQFF
TRBJ2-1 - TRBD2 TRBV6-5 TGTGCCAGCAGTCTGAGCGGGAGCGGGGAGAATGAGCAGTTCTTC CASSLSGSGENEQFF
TRBJ2-7 - TRBD1 TRBV4-1 TGCGCCAGCAGCCCGGTAGGGACAGGGGTTCGCGAGCAGTACTTC CASSPVGTGVREQYF
TRBJ2-7 once - TRBV10-3 TGTGCCATCCAGGGAGGACAATCCTACGAGCAGTACTTC CAIQGGQSYEQYF
TRBJ2-3 once TRBD2 TRBV19 TGTGCCAGTAGTATAGAACTAGCGGGAGGGCCGGCCCACACAGATACGCAGTATTTT CASSIELAGGPAHTDTQYF
TRBJ1-1 once - TRBV5-1 TGCGCCAGCAGCGCCGGGACGTCAGAGGTCACTGAAGCTTTCTTT CASSAGTSEVTEAFF
TRBJ2-1 - TRBD1 TRBV7-9 TGTGCCAGCAGCTTAGCGGGCAGGGGGCTGGATGAGCAGTTCTTC CASSLAGRGLDEQFF
TRBJ1-1 - - TRBV10-1 TGCGCCAGCAGTGAGTCGGGGACCCGAACAGGTGAAGCTTTCTTT CASSESGTRTGEAFF
TRBJ1-1 - TRBD1 TRBV6-5 TGTGCCAGCAGACAACAGGGGCTCAGCACTGAAGCTTTCTTT CASRQQGLSTEAFF
TRBJ2-2 - - TRBV4-1 TGCGCCAGCAGCCAAGCAGTGGGGGGAGAGGGCGGGGAGCTGTTTTTT CASSQAVGGEGGELFF
TRBJ2-1 - TRBD1 TRBV11-2 TGTGCCAGCAGCTTAGACGGAAGGGACAGGGGAAATTTTGGGGACAATGAGCAGTTCTTC CASSLDGRDRGNFGDNEQFF
TRBJ2-3 - - TRBV5-5 TGTGCCAGCAGCTCGGGACATTCGGGAGCGGATACGCAGTATTTT CASSSGHSGADTQYF
TRBJ2-3 - TRBD2 TRBV14 TGTGCCAGCAGCCAAGATCTTGCGCTAGCGGGAGTTGGGGCAGATACGCAGTATTTT CASSQDLALAGVGADTQYF
TRBJ2-5 - - TRBV9 TGTGCCAGCAGCTCGATCCGGGACGTTCAAGAGACCCAGTACTTC CASSSIRDVQETQYF
TRBJ2-7 - TRBD2 TRBV5-4 TGTGCCAGCAGCACCTCAACGGGGGGTGGACCTACCTACGAGCAGTACTTC CASSTSTGGGPTYEQYF
TRBJ2-7 - - TRBV29-1 TGCAGCGTTGAAGATTTCAGCCGGGGCTACGAGCAGTACTTC CSVEDFSRGYEQYF
TRBJ2-7 - TRBD2 TRBV5-6 TGTGCCAGCAGCTATGGACTAGCGGACCTCTCCTACGAGCAGTACTTC CASSYGLADLSYEQYF
TRBJ1-2 once - TRBV28 TGTGCCAGCAGTCCCGGACCCAGCAACTATGGCTACACCTTC CASSPGPSNYGYTF
TRBJ2-1 - - TRBV11-3 TGTGCCAGCAGCTTGCTCCCGGATCGCAGCCCTAGTGAGCAGTTCTTC CASSLLPDRSPSEQFF
TRBJ2-7 - - TRBV4-3 TGCGCCAGCAGCCAGGGGAGGGGGGGCGAGCAGTACTTC CASSQGRGGEQYF
TRBJ2-1 - - TRBV4-1 TGCGCCAGCAGCCAAGTAACAGCATTAGACAATGAGCAGTTCTTC CASSQVTALDNEQFF
TRBJ2-7 - - TRBV13 TGTGCCAGCAGCTCAACAACCTACGAGCAGTACTTC CASSSTTYEQYF
TRBJ2-1 - TRBD1 TRBV29-1 TGCAGCGAAAGAACAGGGGACGGGTACAATGAGCAGTTCTTC CSERTGDGYNEQFF
TRBJ2-5 - TRBD1 TRBV7-9 TGTGCCAGCAGCTTAAGGGACAGGGGAGAAGAGACCCAGTACTTC CASSLRDRGEETQYF
TRBJ2-6 - - TRBV29-1 TGCAGCGTTTTATGGGTTGGGGCCAACGTCCTGACTTTC CSVLWVGANVLTF
TRBJ2-7 - - TRBV6-5 TGTGCCAGCAGTTACAGGTCGGGTACATACGAGCAGTACTTC CASSYRSGTYEQYF
TRBJ2-1 - - TRBV5-4 TGTGCCAGCAGCATAGGACCGCCTGCCGATGAGCAGTTCTTC CASSIGPPADEQFF
TRBJ1-2 - - TRBV27 TGTGCCAGCAGTTTCCAGGGCAACTATGGCTACACCTTC CASSFQGNYGYTF
TRBJ2-1 - TRBD2 TRBV7-9 TGTGCCAGCAGCCCTGCTAGCGGGAGGCCCAATGAGCAGTTCTTC CASSPASGRPNEQFF
TRBJ2-1 - TRBD1 TRBV16 TGTGCCAGCAGCCAAGGACAGGGGGCGGCCAATGAGCAGTTCTTC CASSQGQGAANEQFF